This TCR beta chain was retrieved from a study of blood T cell repertoires in COVID-19. CDR3 size: 16 residues. Germline V gives CDR1 MNHEY, CDR2 SVGAGI. V gave up 2 bases and J gave up 0 bases, with 10 bases separating them. Data came from immunoSEQ multiplex PCR; TCRdb stores just in-frame clones and leaves some out. The sample has approximately 31,000 clones, 75% to 90% seen once. Source material: peripheral blood. This TCR derives from a woman aged 80 or over with active or convalescent COVID-19. This chain connects TRBV6-5 to TRBJ1-4; perhaps TRBD1 as D (5 bases). CDR3 in amino acids: CASSYAGAATNEKLFF. Here the CDR3 DNA reads TGTGCCAGCAGTTACGCTGGGGCCGCAACTAATGAAAAACTGTTTTTT.